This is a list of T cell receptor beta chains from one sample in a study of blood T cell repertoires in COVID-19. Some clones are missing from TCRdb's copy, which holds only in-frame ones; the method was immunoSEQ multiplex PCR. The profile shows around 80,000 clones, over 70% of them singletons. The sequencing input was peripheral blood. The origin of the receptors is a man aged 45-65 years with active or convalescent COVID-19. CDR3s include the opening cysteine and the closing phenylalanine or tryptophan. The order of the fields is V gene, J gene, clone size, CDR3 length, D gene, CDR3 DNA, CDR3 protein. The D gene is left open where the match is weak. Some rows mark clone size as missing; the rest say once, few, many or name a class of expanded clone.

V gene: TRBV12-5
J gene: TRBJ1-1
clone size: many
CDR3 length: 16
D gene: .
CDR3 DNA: TGTGCTAGTGGTTCGGGGGAGGGGCAAGGGAACACTGAAGCTTTCTTT
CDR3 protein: CASGSGEGQGNTEAFF

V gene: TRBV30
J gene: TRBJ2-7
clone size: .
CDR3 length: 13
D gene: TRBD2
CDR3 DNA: TGTGCCTGGAGTGGCGGGAGCCTCTACGAGCAGTACTTC
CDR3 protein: CAWSGGSLYEQYF

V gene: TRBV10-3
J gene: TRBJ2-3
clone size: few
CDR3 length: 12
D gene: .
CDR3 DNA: TGTGCCACCGGGACTGCGGGAGATACGCAGTATTTT
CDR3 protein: CATGTAGDTQYF

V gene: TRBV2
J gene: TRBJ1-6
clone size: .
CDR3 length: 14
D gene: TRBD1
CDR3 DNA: TGTGCCAGCCGTGACACAGGGGCCGAATCACCCCTCCACTTT
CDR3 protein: CASRDTGAESPLHF

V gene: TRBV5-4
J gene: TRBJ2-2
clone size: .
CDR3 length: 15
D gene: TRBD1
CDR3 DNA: TGTGCCAGCAGCTTACAAGGGGGCATAGGCGGGGAGCTGTTTTTT
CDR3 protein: CASSLQGGIGGELFF

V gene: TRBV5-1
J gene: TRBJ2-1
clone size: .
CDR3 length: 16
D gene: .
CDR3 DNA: TGCGCCAGCAGCTTGGCGGACTCCATCGGGGGAAATGAGCAGTTCTTC
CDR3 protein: CASSLADSIGGNEQFF

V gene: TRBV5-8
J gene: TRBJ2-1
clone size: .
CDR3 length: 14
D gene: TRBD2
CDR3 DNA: TGTGCCAGCAGCTGGACTAGTAGCTACAATGAGCAGTTCTTC
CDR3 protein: CASSWTSSYNEQFF

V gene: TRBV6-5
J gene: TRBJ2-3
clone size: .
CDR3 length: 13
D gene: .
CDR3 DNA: TGTGCCAGCGGACGACAGACCGCTGACACGCAGTATTTT
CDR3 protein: CASGRQTADTQYF

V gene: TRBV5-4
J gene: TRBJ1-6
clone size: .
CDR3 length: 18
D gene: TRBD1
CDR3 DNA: TGTGCCAGCAGCCAGGACAGGGAATGGAGCTCCTATAATTCACCCCTCCACTTT
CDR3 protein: CASSQDREWSSYNSPLHF

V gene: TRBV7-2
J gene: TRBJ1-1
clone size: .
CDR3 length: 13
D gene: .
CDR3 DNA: TGTGCCAGCAGCTTAAGACCGACGGGAGAAGCTTTCTTT
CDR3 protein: CASSLRPTGEAFF

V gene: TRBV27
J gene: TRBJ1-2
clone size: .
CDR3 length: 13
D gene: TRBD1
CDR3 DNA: TGTGCCAGCACCACCTCGACAGGGGTAGGCTACACCTTC
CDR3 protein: CASTTSTGVGYTF

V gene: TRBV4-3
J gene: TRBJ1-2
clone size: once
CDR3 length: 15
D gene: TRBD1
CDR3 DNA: TGCGCCAGCAGCCAAGCCCAGGGACAGTACTATGGCTACACCTTC
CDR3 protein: CASSQAQGQYYGYTF

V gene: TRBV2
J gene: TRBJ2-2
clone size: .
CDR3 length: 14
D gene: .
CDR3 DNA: TGTGCCAGCACGGGGGGCCTTCGGACCGGGGAGCTGTTTTTT
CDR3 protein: CASTGGLRTGELFF

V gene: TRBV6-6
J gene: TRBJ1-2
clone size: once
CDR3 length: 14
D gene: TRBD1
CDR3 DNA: TGTGCCAGCAGTCAAACCAGGGGGGCCTATGGCTACACCTTC
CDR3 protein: CASSQTRGAYGYTF

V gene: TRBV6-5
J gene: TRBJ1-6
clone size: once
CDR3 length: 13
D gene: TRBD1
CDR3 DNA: TGTGCCAGCAGGTACAGGGGGAATTCACCCCTCCACTTT
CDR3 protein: CASRYRGNSPLHF

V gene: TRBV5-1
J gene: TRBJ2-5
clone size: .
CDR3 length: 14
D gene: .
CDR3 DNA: TGCGCCAGCAGCGTCAGGGGGGTCCAAGAGACCCAGTACTTC
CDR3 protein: CASSVRGVQETQYF

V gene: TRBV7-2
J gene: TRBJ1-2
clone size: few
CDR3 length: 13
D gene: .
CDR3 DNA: TGTGCCAGCAGCTTAGAACGGGTCATGGGCTACACCTTC
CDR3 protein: CASSLERVMGYTF

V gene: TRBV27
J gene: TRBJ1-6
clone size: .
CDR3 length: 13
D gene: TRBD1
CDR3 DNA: TGTGCCAGCAGTTTACACAGGGGTTCACCCCTCCACTTT
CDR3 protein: CASSLHRGSPLHF

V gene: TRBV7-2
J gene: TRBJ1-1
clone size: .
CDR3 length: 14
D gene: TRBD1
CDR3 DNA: TGTGCCAGCAGCCAGGGACAGGCCCACACTGAAGCTTTCTTT
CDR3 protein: CASSQGQAHTEAFF

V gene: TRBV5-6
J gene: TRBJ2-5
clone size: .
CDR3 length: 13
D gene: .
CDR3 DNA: TGTGCCAGCAGCTTGGATCTAGTAGAGACCCAGTACTTC
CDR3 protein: CASSLDLVETQYF

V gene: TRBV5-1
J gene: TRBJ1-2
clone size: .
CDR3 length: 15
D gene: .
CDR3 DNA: TGCGCCAGCACCCCCGAGGGCGCCGAGAACTATGGCTACACCTTC
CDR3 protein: CASTPEGAENYGYTF

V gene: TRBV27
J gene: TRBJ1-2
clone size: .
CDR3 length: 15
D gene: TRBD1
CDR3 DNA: TGTGCCAGCAGTAAACAGGGGGCGCGGGGCTATGGCTACACCTTC
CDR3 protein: CASSKQGARGYGYTF

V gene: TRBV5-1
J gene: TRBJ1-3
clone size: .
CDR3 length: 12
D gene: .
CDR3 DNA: TGCGCCAGCGTCGGGAGCGGAAACACCATATATTTT
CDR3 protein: CASVGSGNTIYF

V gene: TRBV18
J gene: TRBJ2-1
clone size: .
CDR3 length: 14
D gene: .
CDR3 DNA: TGTGCCAGCTCACCGGCAGCAGGGGTGGATGAGCAGTTCTTC
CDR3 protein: CASSPAAGVDEQFF